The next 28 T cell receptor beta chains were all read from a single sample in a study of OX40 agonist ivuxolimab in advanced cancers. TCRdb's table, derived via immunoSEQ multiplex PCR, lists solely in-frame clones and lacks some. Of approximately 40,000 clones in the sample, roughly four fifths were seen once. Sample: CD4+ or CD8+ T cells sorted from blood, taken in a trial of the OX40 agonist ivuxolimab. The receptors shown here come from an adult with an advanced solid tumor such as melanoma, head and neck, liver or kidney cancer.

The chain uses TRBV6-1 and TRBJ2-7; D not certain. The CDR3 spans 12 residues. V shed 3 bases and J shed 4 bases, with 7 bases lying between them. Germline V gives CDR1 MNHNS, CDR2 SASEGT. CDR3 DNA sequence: TGTGCCAGCAGTGATACCGGGTACGAGCAGTACTTC. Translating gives CASSDTGYEQYF.

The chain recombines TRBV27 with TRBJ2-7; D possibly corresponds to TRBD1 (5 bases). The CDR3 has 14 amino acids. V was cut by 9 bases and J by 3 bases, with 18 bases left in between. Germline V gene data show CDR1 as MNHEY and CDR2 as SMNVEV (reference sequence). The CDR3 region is CARDILGIGYEQYF. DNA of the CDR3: TGTGCCAGGGACATCCTAGGAATCGGCTACGAGCAGTACTTC.

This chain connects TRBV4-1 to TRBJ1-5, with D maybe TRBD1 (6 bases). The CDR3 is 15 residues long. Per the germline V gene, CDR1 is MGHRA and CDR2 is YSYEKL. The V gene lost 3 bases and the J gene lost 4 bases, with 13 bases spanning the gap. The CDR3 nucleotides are TGCGCCAGCAGCCAGGACGGGACATATAATCAGCCCCAGCATTTT. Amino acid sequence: CASSQDGTYNQPQHF.

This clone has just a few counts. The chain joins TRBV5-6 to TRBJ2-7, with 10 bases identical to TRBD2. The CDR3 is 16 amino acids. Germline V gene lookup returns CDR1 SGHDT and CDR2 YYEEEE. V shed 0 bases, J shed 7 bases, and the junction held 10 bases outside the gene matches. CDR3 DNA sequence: TGTGCCAGCAGCTTGGGAGTAGCGGGAGGCCGGGGAGAGCAGTACTTC. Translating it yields CASSLGVAGGRGEQYF.

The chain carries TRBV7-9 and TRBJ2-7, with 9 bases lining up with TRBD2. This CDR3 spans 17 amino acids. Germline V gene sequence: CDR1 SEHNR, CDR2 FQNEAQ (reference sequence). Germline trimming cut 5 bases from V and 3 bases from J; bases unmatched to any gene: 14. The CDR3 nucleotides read TGTGCCAGCAGCCCCACAGCGGGGGGATGGTCAGGCTACGAGCAGTACTTC. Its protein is CASSPTAGGWSGYEQYF. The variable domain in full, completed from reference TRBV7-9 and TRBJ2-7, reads DTGVSQNPRHKITKRGQNVTFRCDPISEHNRLYWYRQTLGQGPEFLTYFQNEAQLEKSRLLSDRFSAERPKGSFSTLEIQRTEQGDSAMYLCASSPTAGGWSGYEQYFGPGTRLTVT.

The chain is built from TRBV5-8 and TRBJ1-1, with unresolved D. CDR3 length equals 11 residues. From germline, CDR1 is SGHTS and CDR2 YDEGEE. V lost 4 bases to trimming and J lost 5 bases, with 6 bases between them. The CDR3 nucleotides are TGTGCCAGCAGCCCTTTGACTGAAGCTTTCTTT. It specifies CASSPLTEAFF.

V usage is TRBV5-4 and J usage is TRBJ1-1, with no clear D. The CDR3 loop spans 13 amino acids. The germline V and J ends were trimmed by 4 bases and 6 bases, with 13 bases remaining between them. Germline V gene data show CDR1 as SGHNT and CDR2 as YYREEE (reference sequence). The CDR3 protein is CASSPTVFSEAFF. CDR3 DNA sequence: TGTGCCAGCAGCCCGACGGTATTCTCTGAAGCTTTCTTT.

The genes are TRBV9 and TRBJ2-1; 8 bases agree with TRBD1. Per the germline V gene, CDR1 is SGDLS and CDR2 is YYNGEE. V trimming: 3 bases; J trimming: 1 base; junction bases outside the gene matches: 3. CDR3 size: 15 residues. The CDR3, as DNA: TGTGCCAGCAGCGCTCGACAGGGGTCCTACAATGAGCAGTTCTTC. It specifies CASSARQGSYNEQFF.

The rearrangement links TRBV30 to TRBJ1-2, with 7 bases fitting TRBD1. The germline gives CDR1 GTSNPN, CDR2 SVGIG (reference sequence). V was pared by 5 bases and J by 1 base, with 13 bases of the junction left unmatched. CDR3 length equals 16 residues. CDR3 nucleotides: TGTGCCTGGTTTGGACAGGCAAGAGCGCTTAACTATGGCTACACCTTC. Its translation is CAWFGQARALNYGYTF.

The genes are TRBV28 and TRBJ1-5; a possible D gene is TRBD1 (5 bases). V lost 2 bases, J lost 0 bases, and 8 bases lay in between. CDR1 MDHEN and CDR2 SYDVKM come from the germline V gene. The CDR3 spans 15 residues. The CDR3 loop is CASSLRGNSNQPQHF. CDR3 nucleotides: TGTGCCAGCAGTTTACGGGGGAATAGCAATCAGCCCCAGCATTTT.

CDR3 nucleotide sequence: TGCGCCAGCAGTCGGGCGTTAGGGGAGCAGTACTTC. Its translation: CASSRALGEQYF. The chain combines TRBV10-2 with TRBJ2-7; D unresolved. CDR3 size: 12 residues. Deletions cut 5 bases from V and 7 bases from J, with 12 bases between. Germline assignment: CDR1 WSHSY and CDR2 SAAADI.

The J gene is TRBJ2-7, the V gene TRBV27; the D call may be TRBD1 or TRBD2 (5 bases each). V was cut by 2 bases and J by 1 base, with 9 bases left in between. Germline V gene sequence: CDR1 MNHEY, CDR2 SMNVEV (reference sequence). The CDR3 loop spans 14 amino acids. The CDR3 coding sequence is TGTGCCAGCAGTTTAGGGACGGATTCCTACGAGCAGTACTTC. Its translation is CASSLGTDSYEQYF.

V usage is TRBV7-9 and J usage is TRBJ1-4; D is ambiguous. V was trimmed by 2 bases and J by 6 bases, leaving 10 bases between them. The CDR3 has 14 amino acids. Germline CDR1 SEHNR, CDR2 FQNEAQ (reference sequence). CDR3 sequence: CASSLLLSDEKLFF. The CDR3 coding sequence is TGTGCCAGCAGCTTATTACTGTCTGATGAAAAACTGTTTTTT.

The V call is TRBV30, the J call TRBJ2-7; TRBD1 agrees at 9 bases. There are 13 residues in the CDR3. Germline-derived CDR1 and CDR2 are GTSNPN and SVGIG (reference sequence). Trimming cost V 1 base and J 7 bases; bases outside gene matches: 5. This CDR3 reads CAWSAGTGFEQYF. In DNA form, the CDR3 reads TGTGCCTGGAGTGCCGGGACAGGGTTTGAGCAGTACTTC.

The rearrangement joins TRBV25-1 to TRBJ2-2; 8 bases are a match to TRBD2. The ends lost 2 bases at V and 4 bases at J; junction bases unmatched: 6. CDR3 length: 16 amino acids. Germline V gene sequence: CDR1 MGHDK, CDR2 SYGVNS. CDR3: CASSEVGGRSTGELFF. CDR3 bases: TGTGCCAGCAGTGAAGTTGGCGGGAGGTCCACCGGGGAGCTGTTTTTT. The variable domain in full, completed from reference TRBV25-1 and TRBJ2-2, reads EADIYQTPRYLVIGTGKKITLECSQTMGHDKMYWYQQDPGMELHLIHYSYGVNSTEKGDLSSESTVSRIRTEHFPLTLESARPSHTSQYLCASSEVGGRSTGELFFGEGSRLTVL.

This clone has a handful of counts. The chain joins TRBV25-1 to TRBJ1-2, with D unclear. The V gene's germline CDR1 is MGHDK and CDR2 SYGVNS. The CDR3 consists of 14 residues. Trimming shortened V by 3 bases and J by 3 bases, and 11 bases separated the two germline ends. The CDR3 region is CASSDPSLHYGYTF. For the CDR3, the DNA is TGTGCCAGCAGTGACCCAAGTCTGCACTATGGCTACACCTTC.

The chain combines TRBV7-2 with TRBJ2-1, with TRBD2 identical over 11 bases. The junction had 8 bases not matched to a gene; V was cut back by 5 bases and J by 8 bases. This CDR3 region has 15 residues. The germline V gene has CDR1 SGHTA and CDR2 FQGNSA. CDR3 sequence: CASSETSGRYDEQFF. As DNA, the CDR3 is TGTGCCAGCAGCGAAACTAGCGGGAGATACGATGAGCAGTTCTTC.

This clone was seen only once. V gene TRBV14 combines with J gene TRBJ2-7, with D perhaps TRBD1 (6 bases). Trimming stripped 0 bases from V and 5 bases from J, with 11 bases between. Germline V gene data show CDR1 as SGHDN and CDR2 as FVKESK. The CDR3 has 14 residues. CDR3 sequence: CASSQDNRVDEQYF. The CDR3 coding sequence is TGTGCCAGCAGCCAAGATAACAGGGTGGACGAGCAGTACTTC.

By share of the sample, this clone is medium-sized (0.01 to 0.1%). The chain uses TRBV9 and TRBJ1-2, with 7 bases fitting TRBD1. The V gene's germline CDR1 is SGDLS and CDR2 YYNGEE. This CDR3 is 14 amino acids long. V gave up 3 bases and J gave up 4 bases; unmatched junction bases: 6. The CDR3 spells CASSATGASYGYTF. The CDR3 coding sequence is TGTGCCAGCAGCGCCACAGGGGCTTCCTATGGCTACACCTTC.

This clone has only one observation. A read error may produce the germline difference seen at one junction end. CDR3: CASSPRVAGGLDTQYF. Written as DNA, the CDR3 is TGTGCCAGCAGCCCCAGGGTAGCGGGGGGGCTAGATACGCAGTATTTT. V usage is TRBV4-1 and J usage is TRBJ2-3; TRBD2 matches at 11 bases. Germline V CDR1 and CDR2: MGHRA, YSYEKL. The CDR3 runs to 16 residues.

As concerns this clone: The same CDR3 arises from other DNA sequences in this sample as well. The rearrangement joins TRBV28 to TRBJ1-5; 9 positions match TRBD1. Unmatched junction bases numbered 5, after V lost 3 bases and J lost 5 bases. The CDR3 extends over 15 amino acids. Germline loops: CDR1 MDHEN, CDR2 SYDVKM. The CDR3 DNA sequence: TGTGCCAGCAGTTTGCGACAGGGGGGCTATCAGCCCCAGCATTTT. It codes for CASSLRQGGYQPQHF.

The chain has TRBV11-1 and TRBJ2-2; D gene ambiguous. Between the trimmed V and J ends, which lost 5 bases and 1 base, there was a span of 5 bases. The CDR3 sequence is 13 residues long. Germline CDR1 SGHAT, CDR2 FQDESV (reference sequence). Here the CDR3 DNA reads TGTGCCAGCAGCCCACTGAACACCGGGGAGCTGTTTTTT. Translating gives CASSPLNTGELFF.

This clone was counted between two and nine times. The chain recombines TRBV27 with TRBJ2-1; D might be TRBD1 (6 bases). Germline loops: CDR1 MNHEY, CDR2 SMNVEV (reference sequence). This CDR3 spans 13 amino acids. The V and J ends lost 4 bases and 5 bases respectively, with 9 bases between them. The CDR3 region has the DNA TGTGCCAGCAGTTCCGGACAGCACAATGAGCAGTTCTTC. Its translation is CASSSGQHNEQFF.

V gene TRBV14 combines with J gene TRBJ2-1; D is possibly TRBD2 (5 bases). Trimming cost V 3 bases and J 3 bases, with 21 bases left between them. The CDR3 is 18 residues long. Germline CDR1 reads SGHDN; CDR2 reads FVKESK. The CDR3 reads CASSQGFTGGHNYNEQFF. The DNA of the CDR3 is TGTGCCAGCAGCCAGGGATTTACCGGCGGGCATAACTACAATGAGCAGTTCTTC.

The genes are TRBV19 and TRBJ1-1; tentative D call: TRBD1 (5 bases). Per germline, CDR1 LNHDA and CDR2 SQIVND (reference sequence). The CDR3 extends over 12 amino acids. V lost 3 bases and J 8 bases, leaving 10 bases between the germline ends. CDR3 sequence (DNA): TGTGCCAGTAGTATTGGGAACAGGGAAGCTTTCTTT. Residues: CASSIGNREAFF.

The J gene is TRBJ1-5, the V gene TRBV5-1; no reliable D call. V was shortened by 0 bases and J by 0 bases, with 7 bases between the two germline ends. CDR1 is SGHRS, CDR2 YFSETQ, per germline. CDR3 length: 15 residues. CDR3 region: CASSLGSGSNQPQHF. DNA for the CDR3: TGCGCCAGCAGCTTGGGGTCCGGTAGCAATCAGCCCCAGCATTTT.

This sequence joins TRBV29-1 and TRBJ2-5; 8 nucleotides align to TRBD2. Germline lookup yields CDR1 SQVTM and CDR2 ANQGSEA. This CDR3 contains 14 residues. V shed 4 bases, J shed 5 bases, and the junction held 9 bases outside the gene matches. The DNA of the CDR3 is TGCAGCGTTGCAGCGGGAGATGTCCGGGAGACCCAGTACTTC. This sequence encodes CSVAAGDVRETQYF.

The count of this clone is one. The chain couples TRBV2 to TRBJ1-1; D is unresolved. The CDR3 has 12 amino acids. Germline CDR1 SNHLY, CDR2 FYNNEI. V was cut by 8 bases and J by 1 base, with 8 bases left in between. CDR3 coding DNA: TGTGCCAGCCTCGGCGGGAACACTGAAGCTTTCTTT. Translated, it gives CASLGGNTEAFF. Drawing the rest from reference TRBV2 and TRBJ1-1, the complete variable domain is EPEVTQTPSHQVTQMGQEVILRCVPISNHLYFYWYRQILGQKVEFLVSFYNNEISEKSEIFDDQFSVERPDGSNFTLKIRSTKLEDSAMYFCASLGGNTEAFFGQGTRLTVV.